These 22 T cell receptor beta chains were sequenced from one sample in a study of T cells after yellow fever vaccination. MiXCR, applied by TCRdb to the 5' RACE reads, yields one record per CDR3 protein. Of over 110,000 distinct CDR3 sequences in the sample, about 7.7% are singletons; the top ten hold approximately 0.67%. This specimen consisted of CD4+ T cells sorted from PBMCs, obtained 5 days after the yellow fever booster vaccination. These receptors were taken from a man aged 25-45 years who received the YFV17D yellow fever vaccine.

This clonotype was counted ten times or more. This chain uses TRBV12-3 or TRBV12-4 with TRBJ2-1; a possible D gene is TRBD2 (6 bases). Trimming took 6 bases from V and 10 from J, leaving 13 bases between them. The CDR3 runs 12 residues. CDR3 DNA: TGTGCCAGCAGCCTACTAGCCGGGGAGCAGTTCTTC. Encoded protein: CASSLLAGEQFF.

This clonotype was seen repeatedly, ten times or more. The chain recombines TRBV27 with TRBJ2-5, with 9 bases lining up with TRBD2. The J segment lost 4 bases and the V segment lost 6 bases, leaving 3 bases of the junction unmatched. Germline CDR1 is MNHEY and CDR2 is SMNVEV (reference sequence). This CDR3 region has 13 residues. The CDR3 DNA sequence: TGTGCCAGCAGACGGCGGGGGGGAGAGACCCAGTACTTC. Translated: CASRRRGGETQYF.

This clonotype was detected many times. The rearrangement joins TRBV20-1 to TRBJ2-1; 8 nucleotides line up with TRBD2. The V segment lost 3 bases and the J segment 8 bases; nucleotides outside the gene matches: 12. Per the germline V gene, CDR1 is DFQATT and CDR2 is SNEGSKA (reference sequence). This CDR3 spans 15 amino acids. CDR3 sequence: CSARRERETGHEQFF. The CDR3 nucleotides are TGCAGTGCTAGGAGGGAGCGGGAGACGGGACATGAGCAGTTCTTC.

This clonotype showed up many times. V is TRBV20-1 and J is TRBJ1-4, with 7 positions matching TRBD1. This CDR3 contains 13 residues. Germline trimming cut 5 bases from V and 1 base from J; bases unmatched to any gene: 1. CDR1 DFQATT and CDR2 SNEGSKA come from the germline V gene (reference sequence). The CDR3, as DNA: TGCAGTGCTCCAGGGGGAACTAATGAAAAACTGTTTTTT. Its protein is CSAPGGTNEKLFF.

There are many counts of this clonotype. The chain links TRBV18 to TRBJ1-1; D is perhaps TRBD1 (5 bases). Germline CDR1 is KGHSH and CDR2 is LQKENI. The ends were cut back, 0 bases at V and 5 bases at J, with 13 bases in the middle. This CDR3 is built from 15 residues. CDR3: CASSPPGGVQTEAFF. CDR3 DNA: TGTGCCAGCTCACCACCGGGAGGGGTCCAAACTGAAGCTTTCTTT.

This clonotype has at least ten counts. The chain recombines TRBV5-1 with TRBJ2-7; TRBD2 aligns across 7 bases. From germline, CDR1 is SGHRS and CDR2 YFSETQ. This CDR3 has 13 residues. The V segment lost 4 bases and the J segment 3 bases; nucleotides outside the gene matches: 4. The DNA for the CDR3 is TGCGCCAGCAGCCGCGGGGGAATCTACGAGCAGTACTTC. Protein product: CASSRGGIYEQYF.

With respect to this clonotype: This may come from a read error, since a much larger clone is one base off. The chain carries TRBV20-1 and TRBJ2-1, with D maybe TRBD2 (6 bases). Per germline, CDR1 DFQATT and CDR2 SNEGSKA (reference sequence). The CDR3 is 14 residues long. The CDR3 loop reads CSAPPGASYNGQFF. CDR3 bases: TGCAGTGCACCACCGGGAGCCTCCTACAATGGGCAGTTCTTC.

The table lists this clonotype with many counts. The chain carries TRBV15 and TRBJ2-7, with D possibly TRBD2 on 5 matching bases. Germline V gives CDR1 LNHNV, CDR2 YYDKDF (reference sequence). The CDR3 is 17 amino acids. The ends were cut back, 5 bases at V and 4 bases at J, with 24 bases in the middle. CDR3 coding DNA: TGTGCCACCAGCCCTCTTTACGGCGGGCTTACCGATTACGAGCAGTACTTC. Residues: CATSPLYGGLTDYEQYF.

This clonotype has ten or more counts. The chain employs TRBV20-1 and TRBJ2-1; weak D call: TRBD2 (6 bases). The CDR3 runs 12 residues. Per the germline V gene, CDR1 is DFQATT and CDR2 is SNEGSKA (reference sequence). V lost 1 base, J lost 10 bases, and 11 bases lay in between. The CDR3 nucleotides read TGCAGTGCTAGAGCTACTAGCTACGAGCAGTTCTTC. Protein product: CSARATSYEQFF.

The chain has TRBV18 and TRBJ2-6; D is unresolved. This CDR3 has 15 amino acids. Trimming removed 3 bases at V and 1 base at J, with 7 bases between. Germline CDR1 and CDR2: KGHSH and LQKENI. For the CDR3, the DNA is TGTGCCAGCTCACCTTCTGGATCTGGGGCCAACGTCCTGACTTTC. Translating it yields CASSPSGSGANVLTF.

This chain joins TRBV7-6 and TRBJ1-4; D unresolved. Germline V gives CDR1 SGHVS, CDR2 FNYEAQ. The CDR3 contains 13 residues. Trimming pared 5 bases from V and 8 bases from J, leaving 12 bases between. The CDR3 bases are TGTGCCAGCAGCGCGGGTGTAATGGAAAAACTGTTTTTT. Residues: CASSAGVMEKLFF.

This clonotype was found many times. This chain uses TRBV6-5 with TRBJ2-3; D is possibly TRBD2 (5 bases). Per germline, CDR1 MNHEY and CDR2 SVGAGI. V was trimmed by 2 bases and J by 4 bases, leaving 22 bases between them. The CDR3 contains 18 residues. The CDR3 loop is CASSYLAGREWSPDTQYF. In nucleotides, the CDR3 is TGTGCCAGCAGTTACCTAGCTGGAAGGGAGTGGTCCCCAGATACGCAGTATTTT.

This clonotype was picked up many times. The genes are TRBV5-8 and TRBJ2-1; a weak D match, TRBD2 (6 bases). CDR3 length equals 14 residues. V lost 4 bases and J 3 bases, leaving 11 bases between the germline ends. Germline V gives CDR1 SGHTS, CDR2 YDEGEE. This CDR3 reads CASSLAGIYNEQFF. The CDR3 DNA sequence: TGTGCCAGCAGCCTTGCGGGGATCTACAATGAGCAGTTCTTC.

There are many counts of this clonotype. Written as DNA, the CDR3 is TGCAGCGTACGGACGCCCTCTGGGGCCAACGTCCTGACTTTC. It yields the protein CSVRTPSGANVLTF. This chain joins TRBV29-1 and TRBJ2-6; the D is unclear. The CDR3 consists of 14 residues. The V gene lost 6 bases and the J gene lost 0 bases, with 9 bases spanning the gap. The V gene's germline CDR1 is SQVTM and CDR2 ANQGSEA.

This clonotype was recorded many times. This sequence joins TRBV4-3 and TRBJ2-1; D is undetermined. Germline lookup yields CDR1 LGHNA and CDR2 YSLEER. There are 13 residues in the CDR3. The V gene lost 0 bases and the J gene lost 10 bases, with 10 bases spanning the gap. The CDR3 bases are TGCGCCAGCAGCCAAGAAGGCCCTCGGGAGCAGTTCTTC. It is translated as CASSQEGPREQFF.

This clonotype was picked up many times. This CDR3 reads CASSLDHKSAEAFF. For the CDR3, the DNA is TGCGCCAGCAGCTTAGACCACAAGTCCGCTGAAGCTTTCTTT. V and J are TRBV5-1 and TRBJ1-1; D not certain. This CDR3 comprises 14 residues. V lost 2 bases and J lost 6, with 14 bases in between. Germline CDR1 is SGHRS and CDR2 is YFSETQ.

This clonotype was observed many times. The V call is TRBV5-1, the J call TRBJ2-5; 7 bases line up with TRBD1. Germline assignment: CDR1 SGHRS and CDR2 YFSETQ. CDR3 length equals 16 residues. Trimming at V came to 4 bases and at J to 1 base, leaving 10 bases not matched to a gene. The CDR3 here is CASSSPPDRFQETQYF. The CDR3 DNA follows: TGCGCCAGCAGCAGCCCTCCGGACAGGTTCCAAGAGACCCAGTACTTC.

The chain links TRBV29-1 to TRBJ2-7; the D gene is possibly TRBD1 (6 bases). Trimming removed 6 bases from V and 6 bases from J, with 12 bases in between. Germline CDR1 reads SQVTM; CDR2 reads ANQGSEA. This CDR3 is 11 amino acids long. This chain's CDR3 is CSVQGTGEQYF. The CDR3 DNA sequence: TGCAGCGTACAGGGTACTGGCGAGCAGTACTTC.

This clonotype came up many times. The gene calls are TRBV7-9 and TRBJ2-1; D is possibly TRBD2 (5 bases). The CDR3 loop spans 11 amino acids. Trimming pared 7 bases from V and 9 bases from J, leaving 10 bases between. CDR1 and CDR2 from the germline V gene are SEHNR and FQNEAQ (reference sequence). The CDR3 loop is CASTAAGEQFF. As DNA, the CDR3 is TGTGCCAGCACCGCGGCGGGTGAGCAGTTCTTC.

This clonotype was observed at least ten times. V usage is TRBV5-1 and J usage is TRBJ2-3, with 12 bases aligning to TRBD2. The CDR3 extends over 17 amino acids. The J segment lost 1 base and the V segment lost 0 bases, leaving 3 bases of the junction unmatched. Germline V lookup: CDR1 SGHRS, CDR2 YFSETQ. For the CDR3, the DNA is TGCGCCAGCAGCTTGGGGACTAGCGGGATACGCACAGATACGCAGTATTTT. Residues: CASSLGTSGIRTDTQYF.

This sequence joins TRBV12-3 or TRBV12-4 and TRBJ1-4; D might be TRBD1 (5 bases). V shed 2 bases and J shed 3 bases, with 7 bases lying between them. This CDR3 comprises 14 residues. CDR3 bases: TGTGCCAGCAGTTTATGGGGGGCTAATGAAAAACTGTTTTTT. Its translation is CASSLWGANEKLFF.

This clonotype was found many times. This sequence joins TRBV6-5 and TRBJ1-1; D is undetermined. Trimming pared 2 bases from V and 1 base from J, leaving 8 bases between. Germline values: CDR1 MNHEY, CDR2 SVGAGI. This CDR3 region has 14 residues. In nucleotides, the CDR3 is TGTGCCAGCAGTTACGTGTCCCCGAACACTGAAGCTTTCTTT. It encodes CASSYVSPNTEAFF.